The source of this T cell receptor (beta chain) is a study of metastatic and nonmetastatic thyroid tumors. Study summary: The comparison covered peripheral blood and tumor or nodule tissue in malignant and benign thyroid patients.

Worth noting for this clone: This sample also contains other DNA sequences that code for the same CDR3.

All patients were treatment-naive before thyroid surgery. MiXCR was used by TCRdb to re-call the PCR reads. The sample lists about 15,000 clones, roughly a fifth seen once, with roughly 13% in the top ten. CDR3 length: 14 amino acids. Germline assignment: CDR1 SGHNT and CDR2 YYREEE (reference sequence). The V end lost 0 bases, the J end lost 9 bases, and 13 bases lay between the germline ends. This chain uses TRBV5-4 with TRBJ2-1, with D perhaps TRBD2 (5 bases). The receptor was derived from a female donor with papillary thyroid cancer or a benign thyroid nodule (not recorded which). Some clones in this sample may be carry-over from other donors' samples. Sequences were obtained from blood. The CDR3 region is CASSLEAGLAEQFF. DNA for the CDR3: TGTGCCAGCAGCTTGGAGGCGGGCCTAGCTGAGCAGTTCTTC.